This T cell receptor (beta chain) was profiled in a study of blood T cell repertoires in COVID-19. Overall study: The study drew acute and convalescent COVID-19 samples from the United States, Italy and Spain. The analysed material was cDNA or gDNA that came from T cells, B-cell-depleted T cells, or PBMCs.

CDR1 is MDHEN and CDR2 is SYDVKM in the germline V gene. CDR3 length: 15 residues. V trimming: 3 bases; J trimming: 4 bases; junction bases outside the gene matches: 7. In this sample, this clone turned up once. The authors' processing: Scientists estimated how many nucleated cells there were by amplifying reference gene primers. Generated by immunoSEQ multiplex PCR, the TCRdb table keeps only in-frame clones and is missing some. V, J and clone size are those of that table, while D and trimming were read from the DNA. This table has roughly 87,000 clones, 89% appearing once. This TCR came from a woman aged 80 or older with active COVID-19. The chain is built from TRBV28 and TRBJ2-3; 7 positions agree with TRBD2. Material for sequencing was peripheral blood. The CDR3 DNA reads TGTGCCAGCAGTTTCGTTTCGGGAGGTCCAGATACGCAGTATTTT. This sequence encodes CASSFVSGGPDTQYF.